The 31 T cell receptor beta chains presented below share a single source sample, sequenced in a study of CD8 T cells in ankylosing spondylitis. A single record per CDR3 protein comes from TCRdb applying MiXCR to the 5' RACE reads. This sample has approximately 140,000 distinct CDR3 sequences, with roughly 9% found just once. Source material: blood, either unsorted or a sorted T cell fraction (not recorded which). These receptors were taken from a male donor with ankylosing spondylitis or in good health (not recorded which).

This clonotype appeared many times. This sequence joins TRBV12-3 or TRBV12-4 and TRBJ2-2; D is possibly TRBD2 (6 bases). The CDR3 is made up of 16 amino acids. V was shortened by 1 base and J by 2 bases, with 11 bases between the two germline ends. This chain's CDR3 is CASSLGTSFNTGELFF. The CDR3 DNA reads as TGTGCCAGCAGTTTAGGAACTAGCTTCAACACCGGGGAGCTGTTTTTT.

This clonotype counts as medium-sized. The CDR3 coding sequence is TGCAGTGCCCAGGGAAACAAACGCACAGATACGCAGTATTTT. It yields the protein CSAQGNKRTDTQYF. V usage is TRBV20-1 and J usage is TRBJ2-3; perhaps TRBD1 as D (5 bases). V was pared by 6 bases and J by 1 base, with 14 bases between. The CDR3 runs 14 residues. CDR1 DFQATT and CDR2 SNEGSKA come from the germline V gene (reference sequence).

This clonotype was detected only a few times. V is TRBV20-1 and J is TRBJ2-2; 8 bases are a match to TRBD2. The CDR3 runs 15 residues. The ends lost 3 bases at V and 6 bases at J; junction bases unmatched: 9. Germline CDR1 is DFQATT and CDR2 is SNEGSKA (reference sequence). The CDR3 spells CSARGGTSAPGELFF. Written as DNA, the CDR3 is TGCAGTGCTAGGGGGGGGACTAGTGCCCCCGGGGAGCTGTTTTTT.

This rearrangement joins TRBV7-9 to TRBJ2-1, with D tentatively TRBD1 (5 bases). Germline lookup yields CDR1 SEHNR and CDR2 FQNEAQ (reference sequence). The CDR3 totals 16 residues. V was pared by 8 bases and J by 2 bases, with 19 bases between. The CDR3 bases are TGTGCCAGCTTAGGTCAGGGTCATGGGACCTACAATGAGCAGTTCTTC. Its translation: CASLGQGHGTYNEQFF.

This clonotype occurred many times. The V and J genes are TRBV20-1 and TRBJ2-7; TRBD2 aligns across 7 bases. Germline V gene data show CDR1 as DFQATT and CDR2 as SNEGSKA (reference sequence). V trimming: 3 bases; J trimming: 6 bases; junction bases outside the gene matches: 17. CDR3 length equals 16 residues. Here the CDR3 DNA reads TGCAGTGCTAGTTATACGGGAGGCAGCGCCGGCAGCGAGCAGTACTTC. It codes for CSASYTGGSAGSEQYF.

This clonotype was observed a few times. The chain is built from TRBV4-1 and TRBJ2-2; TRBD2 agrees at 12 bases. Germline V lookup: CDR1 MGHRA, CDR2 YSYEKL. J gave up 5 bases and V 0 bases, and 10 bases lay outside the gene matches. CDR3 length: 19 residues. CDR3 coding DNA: TGCGCCAGCAGCCAAGACGCGGCTAGCGGGAGGGCCCTAACCGGGGAGCTGTTTTTT. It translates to CASSQDAASGRALTGELFF.

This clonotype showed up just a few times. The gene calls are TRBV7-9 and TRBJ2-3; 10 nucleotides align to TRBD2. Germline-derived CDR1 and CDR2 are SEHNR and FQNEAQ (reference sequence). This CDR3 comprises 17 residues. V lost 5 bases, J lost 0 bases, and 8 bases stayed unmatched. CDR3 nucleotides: TGTGCCAGCAGCACAACTAGCGGGAAGTGGAGCACAGATACGCAGTATTTT. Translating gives CASSTTSGKWSTDTQYF.

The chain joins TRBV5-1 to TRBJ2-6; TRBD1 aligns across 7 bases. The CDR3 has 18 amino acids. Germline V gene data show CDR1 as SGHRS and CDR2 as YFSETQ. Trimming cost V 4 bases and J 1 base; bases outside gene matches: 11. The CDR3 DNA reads TGCGCCAGCAGCCAACGGGGACAGATGGCTTCTGGGGCCAACGTCCTGACTTTC. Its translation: CASSQRGQMASGANVLTF.

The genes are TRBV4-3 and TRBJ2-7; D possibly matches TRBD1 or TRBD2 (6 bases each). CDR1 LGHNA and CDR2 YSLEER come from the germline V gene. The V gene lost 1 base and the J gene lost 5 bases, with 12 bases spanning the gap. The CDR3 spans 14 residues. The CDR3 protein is CASSQVPGANEQYF. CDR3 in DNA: TGCGCCAGCAGCCAAGTTCCGGGGGCGAACGAGCAGTACTTC.

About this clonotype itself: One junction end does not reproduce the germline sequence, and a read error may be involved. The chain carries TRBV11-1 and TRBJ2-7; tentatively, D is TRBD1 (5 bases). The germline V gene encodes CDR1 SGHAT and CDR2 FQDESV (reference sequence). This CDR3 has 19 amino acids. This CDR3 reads CASSGGTGGAFRLVYQQYF. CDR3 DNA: TGTGCCAGCAGCGGCGGAACAGGTGGGGCATTTCGTCTTGTCTACCAGCAGTACTTC.

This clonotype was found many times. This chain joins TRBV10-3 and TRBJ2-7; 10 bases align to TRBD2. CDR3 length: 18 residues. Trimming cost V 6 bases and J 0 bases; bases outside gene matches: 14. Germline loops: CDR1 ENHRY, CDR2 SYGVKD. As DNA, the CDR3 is TGTGCCATCAGAGAACCGGGACTAGCGACCGAAGGCTCCTACGAGCAGTACTTC. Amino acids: CAIREPGLATEGSYEQYF.

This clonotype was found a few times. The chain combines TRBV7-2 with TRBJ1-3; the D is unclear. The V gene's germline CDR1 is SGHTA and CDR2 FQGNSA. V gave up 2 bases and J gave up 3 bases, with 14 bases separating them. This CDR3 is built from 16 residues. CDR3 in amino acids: CASSLRLGIGGNTIYF. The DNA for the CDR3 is TGTGCCAGCAGCTTAAGGCTGGGAATCGGTGGAAACACCATATATTTT.

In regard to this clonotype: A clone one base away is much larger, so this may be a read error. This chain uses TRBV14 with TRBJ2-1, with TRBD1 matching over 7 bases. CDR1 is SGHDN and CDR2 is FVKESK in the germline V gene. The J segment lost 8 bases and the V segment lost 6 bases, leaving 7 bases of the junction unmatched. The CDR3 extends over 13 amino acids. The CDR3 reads CASSKGQRHEQFF. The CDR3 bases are TGTGCCAGCAGTAAGGGACAGCGTCATGAGCAGTTCTTC.

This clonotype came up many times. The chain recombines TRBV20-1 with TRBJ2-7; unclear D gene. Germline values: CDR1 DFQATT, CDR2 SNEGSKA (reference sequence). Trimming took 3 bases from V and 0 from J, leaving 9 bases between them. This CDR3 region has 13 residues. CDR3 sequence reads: CSASSHISYEQYF. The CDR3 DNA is TGCAGTGCTAGTAGTCACATCTCCTACGAGCAGTACTTC.

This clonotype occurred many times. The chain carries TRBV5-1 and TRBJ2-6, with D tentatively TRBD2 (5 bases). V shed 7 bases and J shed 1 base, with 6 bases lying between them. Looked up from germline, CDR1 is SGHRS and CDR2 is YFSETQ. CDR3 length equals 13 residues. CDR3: CASGESGANVLTF. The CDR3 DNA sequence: TGCGCCAGCGGGGAGTCTGGGGCCAACGTCCTGACTTTC.

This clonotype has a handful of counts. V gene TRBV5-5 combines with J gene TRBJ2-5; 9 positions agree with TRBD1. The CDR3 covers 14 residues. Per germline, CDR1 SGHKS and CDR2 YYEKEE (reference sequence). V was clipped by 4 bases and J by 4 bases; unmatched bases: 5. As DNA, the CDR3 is TGTGCCAGCAGCCCACAGGACAGGGGAGAGACCCAGTACTTC. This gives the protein CASSPQDRGETQYF.

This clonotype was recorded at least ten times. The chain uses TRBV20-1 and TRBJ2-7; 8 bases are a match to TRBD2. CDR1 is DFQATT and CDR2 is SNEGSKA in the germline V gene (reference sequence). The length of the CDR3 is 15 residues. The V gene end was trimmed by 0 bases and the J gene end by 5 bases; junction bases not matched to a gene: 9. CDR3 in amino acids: CSARDYSGTRDEQYF. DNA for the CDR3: TGCAGTGCTAGAGATTATTCGGGGACTAGGGACGAGCAGTACTTC.

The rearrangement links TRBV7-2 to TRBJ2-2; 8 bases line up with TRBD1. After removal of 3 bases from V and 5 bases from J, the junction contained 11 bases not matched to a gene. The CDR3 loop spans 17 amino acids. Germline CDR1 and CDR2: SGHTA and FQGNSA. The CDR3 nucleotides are TGTGCCAGCAGCTTGAGGAGGACAGGGTCTACAACCGGGGAGCTGTTTTTT. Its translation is CASSLRRTGSTTGELFF.

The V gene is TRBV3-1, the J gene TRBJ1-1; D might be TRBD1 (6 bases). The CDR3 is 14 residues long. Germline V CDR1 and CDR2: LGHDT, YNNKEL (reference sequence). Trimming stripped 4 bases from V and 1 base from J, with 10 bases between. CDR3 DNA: TGTGCCAGCAGCCGATCGGACAGGAACACTGAAGCTTTCTTT. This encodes CASSRSDRNTEAFF.

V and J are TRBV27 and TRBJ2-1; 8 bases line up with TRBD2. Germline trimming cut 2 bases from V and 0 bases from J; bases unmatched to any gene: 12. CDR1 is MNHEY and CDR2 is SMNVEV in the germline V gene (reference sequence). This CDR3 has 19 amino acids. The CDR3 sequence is CASSLGLALTASSYNEQFF. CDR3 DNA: TGTGCCAGCAGTTTAGGACTAGCCCTCACGGCAAGCTCCTACAATGAGCAGTTCTTC.

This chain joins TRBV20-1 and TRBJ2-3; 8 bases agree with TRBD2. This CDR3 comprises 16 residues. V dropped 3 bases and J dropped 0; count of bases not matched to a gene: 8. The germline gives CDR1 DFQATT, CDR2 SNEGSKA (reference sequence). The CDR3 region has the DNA TGCAGTGCTAGGCCCTGGTCTAGCGGGAGCACAGATACGCAGTATTTT. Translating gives CSARPWSSGSTDTQYF.

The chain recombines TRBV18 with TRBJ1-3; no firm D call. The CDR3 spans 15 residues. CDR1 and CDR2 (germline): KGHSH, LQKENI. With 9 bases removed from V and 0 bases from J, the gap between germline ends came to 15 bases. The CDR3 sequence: CASGIPGSSGNTIYF. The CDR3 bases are TGTGCCAGTGGAATTCCGGGAAGCTCTGGAAACACCATATATTTT.

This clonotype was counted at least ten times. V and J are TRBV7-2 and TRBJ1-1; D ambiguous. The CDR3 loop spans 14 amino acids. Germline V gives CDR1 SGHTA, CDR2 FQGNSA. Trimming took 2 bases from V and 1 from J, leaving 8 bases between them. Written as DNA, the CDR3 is TGTGCCAGCAGCTTACTAAGCCGGAACACTGAAGCTTTCTTT. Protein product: CASSLLSRNTEAFF.

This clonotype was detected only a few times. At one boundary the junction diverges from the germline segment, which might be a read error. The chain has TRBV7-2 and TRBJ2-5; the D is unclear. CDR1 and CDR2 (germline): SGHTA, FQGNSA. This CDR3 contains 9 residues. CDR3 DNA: TGCAATTGGTGGGAGACCCAGTACTTC. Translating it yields CNWWETQYF.

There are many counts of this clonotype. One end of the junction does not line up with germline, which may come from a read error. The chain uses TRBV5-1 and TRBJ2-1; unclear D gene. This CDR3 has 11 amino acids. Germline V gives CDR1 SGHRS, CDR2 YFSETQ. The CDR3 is CASSLYSEQFF. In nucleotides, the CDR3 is TGCGCCAGCAGCTTGTACAGTGAGCAGTTCTTC.

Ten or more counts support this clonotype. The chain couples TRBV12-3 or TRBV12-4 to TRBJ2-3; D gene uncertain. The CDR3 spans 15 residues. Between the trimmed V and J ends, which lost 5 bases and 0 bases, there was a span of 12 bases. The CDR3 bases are TGTGCCAGCAGTCTCACGAGCGCTAGCACAGATACGCAGTATTTT. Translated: CASSLTSASTDTQYF.

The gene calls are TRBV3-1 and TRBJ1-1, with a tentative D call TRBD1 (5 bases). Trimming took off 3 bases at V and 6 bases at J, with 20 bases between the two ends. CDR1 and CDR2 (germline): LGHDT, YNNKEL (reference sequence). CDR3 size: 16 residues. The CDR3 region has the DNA TGTGCCAGCAGCCATCCCCGGGGGGGGGAAGCTGCTGAAGCTTTCTTT. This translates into CASSHPRGGEAAEAFF.

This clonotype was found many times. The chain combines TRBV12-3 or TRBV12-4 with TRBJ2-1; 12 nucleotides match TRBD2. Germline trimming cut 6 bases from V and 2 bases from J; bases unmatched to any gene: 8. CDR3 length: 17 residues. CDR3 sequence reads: CASSRRTSGNTYNEQFF. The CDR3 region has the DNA TGTGCCAGCAGCCGAAGGACTAGCGGGAACACCTACAATGAGCAGTTCTTC.

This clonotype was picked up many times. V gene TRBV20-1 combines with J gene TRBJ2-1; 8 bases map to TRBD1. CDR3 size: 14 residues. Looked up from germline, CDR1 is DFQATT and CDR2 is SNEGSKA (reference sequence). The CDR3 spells CGGAVTGAGDEQFF. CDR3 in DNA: TGCGGGGGAGCGGTGACAGGGGCAGGGGATGAGCAGTTCTTC.

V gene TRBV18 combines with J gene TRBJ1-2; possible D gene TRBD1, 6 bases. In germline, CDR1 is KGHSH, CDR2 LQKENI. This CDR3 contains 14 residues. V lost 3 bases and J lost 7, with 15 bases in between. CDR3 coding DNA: TGTGCCAGCTCACCCGGACAGAGGGAAGGTGGCTACACCTTC. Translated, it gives CASSPGQREGGYTF. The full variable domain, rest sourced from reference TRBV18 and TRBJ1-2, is NAGVMQNPRHLVRRRGQEARLRCSPMKGHSHVYWYRQLPEEGLKFMVYLQKENIIDESGMPKERFSAEFPKEGPSILRIQQVVRGDSAAYFCASSPGQREGGYTFGSGTRLTVV.

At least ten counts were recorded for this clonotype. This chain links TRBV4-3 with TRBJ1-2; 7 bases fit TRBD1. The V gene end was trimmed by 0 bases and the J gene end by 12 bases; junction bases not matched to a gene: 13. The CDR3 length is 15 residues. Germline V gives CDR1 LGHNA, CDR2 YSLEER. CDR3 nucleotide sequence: TGCGCCAGCAGCCAAGATATCAATCCCAGCCAGGGGGACACCTTC. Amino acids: CASSQDINPSQGDTF.